The 30 T cell receptor beta chains presented below share a single source sample, sequenced in a study of response to subunit inactivated influenza vaccine. TCRdb reprocessed the RT-PCR reads with MiXCR, giving one entry per CDR3 protein. The sample includes under 950,000 distinct CDR3 sequences, about 20% of them seen just once. The specimen comprised PBMCs from blood, sampled roughly 5 days after vaccination. The source of these receptors is a man aged 50 to 59 who received an inactivated influenza vaccine.

As to this clonotype: Germline and junction disagree at one end, which may indicate a read error. V gene TRBV20-1 combines with J gene TRBJ2-3, with 9 bases fitting TRBD2. The CDR3 has 19 residues. Germline values: CDR1 DFQATT, CDR2 SNEGSKA (reference sequence). CDR3 coding DNA: TGCACTGCTAGACCTTTAAAAGGGGTAGCGGGGGCGAACACAGATACGCAGTATTTT. Translated: CTARPLKGVAGANTDTQYF.

This clonotype was detected a few times. The chain employs TRBV4-1 and TRBJ1-1; D is unclear. This CDR3 is 14 amino acids long. The V gene's germline CDR1 is MGHRA and CDR2 YSYEKL. Trimming removed 1 base from V and 2 bases from J, with 8 bases in between. This CDR3 reads CASSQVRRNTEAFF. As DNA, the CDR3 is TGCGCCAGCAGCCAAGTCCGGAGAAACACTGAAGCTTTCTTT.

This rearrangement joins TRBV21-1 to TRBJ1-1; the table assigns TRBD1, which was not confirmed against the DNA. TRBV21-1 is annotated as a pseudogene. The CDR3 spans 15 residues. CDR3 protein: CASSTLGTGATEAFF. Here the CDR3 DNA reads TGTGCCAGCAGCACCCTGGGGACAGGGGCCACTGAAGCTTTCTTT.

This chain's CDR3 is CASSLQSGGMAGELFF. The DNA for the CDR3 is TGCGCCAGCAGCTTGCAGTCAGGGGGGATGGCCGGGGAGCTGTTTTTT. The gene calls are TRBV5-1 and TRBJ2-2, with a weak D call TRBD1 (7 bases). V was pared by 1 base and J by 6 bases, with 16 bases between. In germline, CDR1 is SGHRS, CDR2 YFSETQ. CDR3 length equals 16 residues.

This clonotype was picked up many times. The chain links TRBV13 to TRBJ2-7; no reliable D call. Germline loops: CDR1 PRHDT, CDR2 FYEKMQ (reference sequence). The CDR3 loop spans 12 amino acids. Trimming cost V 5 bases and J 6 bases, with 11 bases left between them. CDR3 DNA: TGTGCCAGCAGCGACGAACACGGCGAGCAGTACTTC. Amino acids: CASSDEHGEQYF.

The chain employs TRBV10-1 and TRBJ1-1, with 10 nucleotides matching TRBD1. From germline, CDR1 is WNHNN and CDR2 SYGVQD (reference sequence). Germline trimming cut 0 bases from V and 1 base from J; bases unmatched to any gene: 5. The CDR3 extends over 17 amino acids. The DNA of the CDR3 is TGCGCCAGCAGTGAGTCGGTGGGGGACAGGGGGAACACTGAAGCTTTCTTT. Translation: CASSESVGDRGNTEAFF.

This clonotype came up a few times. This chain connects TRBV4-3 to TRBJ2-7; a weak D match, TRBD1 (6 bases). V was shortened by 4 bases and J by 3 bases, with 16 bases between the two germline ends. The length of the CDR3 is 15 residues. Per the germline V gene, CDR1 is LGHNA and CDR2 is YSLEER. CDR3 DNA: TGCGCCAGCAGCCCAGGGGAAACAGGGATCTACGAGCAGTACTTC. Translating it yields CASSPGETGIYEQYF.

This clonotype turned up a few times. V is TRBV7-8 and J is TRBJ2-3, with TRBD2 identical over 10 bases. This CDR3 region has 18 residues. The V and J ends lost 5 bases and 0 bases, in that order; junction bases with no gene match: 11. From germline, CDR1 is SGHVS and CDR2 FQNEAQ. DNA for the CDR3: TGTGCCAGCAGCCCATTAGCGGGGACTAGCGTAAGCACAGATACGCAGTATTTT. This gives the protein CASSPLAGTSVSTDTQYF.

The V and J genes are TRBV12-3 or TRBV12-4 and TRBJ2-5; possibly TRBD1 for D (6 bases). The length of the CDR3 is 12 residues. V lost 8 bases and J 6 bases, leaving 13 bases between the germline ends. CDR3 nucleotide sequence: TGTGCCAGCGGAACAGGGAGTCAGACCCAGTACTTC. This encodes CASGTGSQTQYF.

The chain uses TRBV20-1 and TRBJ2-1; 9 nucleotides align to TRBD1. The CDR3 extends over 14 amino acids. Germline V CDR1 and CDR2: DFQATT, SNEGSKA (reference sequence). J was trimmed by 6 bases and V by 8 bases; bases with no gene match: 11. Here the CDR3 reads CSFDVGTGSNEQFF. CDR3 DNA: TGCAGTTTTGATGTAGGGACAGGGTCCAATGAGCAGTTCTTC.

This clonotype was found many times. This chain uses TRBV20-1 with TRBJ2-1; 9 positions match TRBD2. The CDR3 is 15 amino acids. V was pared by 5 bases and J by 6 bases, with 11 bases of the junction left unmatched. Per germline, CDR1 DFQATT and CDR2 SNEGSKA (reference sequence). As DNA, the CDR3 is TGCAGTGCTGACCGAGAGGGACTAGCTGGCAATGAGCAGTTCTTC. Its translation: CSADREGLAGNEQFF.

The chain is built from TRBV2 and TRBJ2-6; D is uncertain. Trimming stripped 6 bases from V and 0 bases from J, with 9 bases between. Germline loops: CDR1 SNHLY, CDR2 FYNNEI. The CDR3 totals 15 residues. CDR3 sequence reads: CASSQVDSGANVLTF. CDR3 in DNA: TGTGCCAGCAGCCAAGTCGACTCTGGGGCCAACGTCCTGACTTTC.

The CDR3 region is CASSQPLSGGFTDTQYF. The CDR3 nucleotides read TGTGCCAGCAGTCAGCCACTAAGCGGGGGGTTCACAGATACGCAGTATTTT. V gene TRBV12-3 or TRBV12-4 combines with J gene TRBJ2-3, with TRBD2 identical over 9 bases. The CDR3 runs 17 residues. V lost 5 bases and J lost 2; bases outside the gene matches: 11.

The table lists this clonotype with a few counts. The chain combines TRBV20-1 with TRBJ2-3; D unresolved. CDR1 and CDR2 (germline): DFQATT, SNEGSKA (reference sequence). Trimming took off 6 bases at V and 4 bases at J, with 20 bases between the two ends. The CDR3 consists of 15 residues. The CDR3 DNA sequence: TGCAGTGCCCCGGGCGGTACCGCGACTGCAGATACGCAGTATTTT. This codes for CSAPGGTATADTQYF.

This clonotype has a handful of counts. The DNA of the CDR3 is TGTGCCACCAGTGATCGGAGGAATCAGCCCCAGCATTTT. Protein product: CATSDRRNQPQHF. The chain couples TRBV24-1 to TRBJ1-5; D gene ambiguous. The germline V gene has CDR1 KGHDR and CDR2 SFDVKD. V lost 3 bases and J 4 bases, leaving 6 bases between the germline ends. The CDR3 is made up of 13 amino acids.

The chain is built from TRBV29-1 and TRBJ1-1, with D perhaps TRBD1 (5 bases). The ends were cut back, 4 bases at V and 4 bases at J, with 13 bases in the middle. The germline gives CDR1 SQVTM, CDR2 ANQGSEA. The CDR3 consists of 13 residues. The DNA for the CDR3 is TGCAGCGTTGTAGGGGACGGAGTCACTGAAGCTTTCTTT. The encoded protein is CSVVGDGVTEAFF.

This clonotype was counted a few times. The rearrangement joins TRBV9 to TRBJ2-5, with D possibly TRBD2 on 6 matching bases. The CDR3 runs 14 residues. Germline V gene data show CDR1 as SGDLS and CDR2 as YYNGEE. Trimming removed 2 bases from V and 4 bases from J, with 12 bases in between. This CDR3 reads CASSVGGSGETQYF. In DNA form, the CDR3 reads TGTGCCAGCAGCGTTGGGGGGAGCGGAGAGACCCAGTACTTC.

The genes are TRBV4-3 and TRBJ2-1, with 11 bases that match TRBD1. The CDR3 loop spans 15 amino acids. J gave up 6 bases and V 3 bases, and 4 bases lay outside the gene matches. Germline assignment: CDR1 LGHNA and CDR2 YSLEER. CDR3 region: CASSQPGQGVNEQFF. The CDR3 bases are TGCGCCAGCAGCCAGCCGGGACAGGGGGTCAATGAGCAGTTCTTC.

In its sample, this clonotype was seen a few times. The chain couples TRBV20-1 to TRBJ2-7, with D perhaps matching TRBD1 or TRBD2 (5 bases each). V lost 2 bases, J lost 3 bases, and 23 bases lay in between. CDR1 DFQATT and CDR2 SNEGSKA come from the germline V gene (reference sequence). This CDR3 contains 17 residues. The CDR3 bases are TGCAGTGCTAGACCTCTGGGACGGGGCGGTGCAGGCTACGAGCAGTACTTC. Translation: CSARPLGRGGAGYEQYF.

Only a few counts were recorded for this clonotype. The J gene is TRBJ2-1, the V gene TRBV29-1; 7 nucleotides line up with TRBD2. Per the germline V gene, CDR1 is SQVTM and CDR2 is ANQGSEA. Trimming cost V 4 bases and J 6 bases; bases outside gene matches: 9. The CDR3 spans 14 residues. CDR3 amino acids: CSVVWGRAPNEQFF. The CDR3 DNA reads TGCAGCGTTGTATGGGGGAGGGCCCCCAATGAGCAGTTCTTC.

V gene TRBV4-1 combines with J gene TRBJ2-7, with no clear D. From germline, CDR1 is MGHRA and CDR2 YSYEKL. With 1 base removed from V and 5 bases from J, the gap between germline ends came to 12 bases. The CDR3 sequence is 14 residues long. The CDR3 region is CASSQGPSLNEQYF. Here the CDR3 DNA reads TGCGCCAGCAGCCAAGGCCCCTCGCTGAACGAGCAGTACTTC.

This clonotype has just a few counts. The V and J genes are TRBV20-1 and TRBJ2-7, with no clear D. CDR3 length: 12 residues. Germline CDR1 is DFQATT and CDR2 is SNEGSKA (reference sequence). V lost 4 bases to trimming and J lost 6 bases, with 13 bases between them. In nucleotides, the CDR3 is TGCAGTGCTAAGCTCGGCCTACTCGAGCAGTACTTC. Its protein product is CSAKLGLLEQYF.

The CDR3 loop is CATSEGRGLPGELFF. The CDR3 DNA reads as TGTGCCACCAGTGAGGGCAGGGGGCTTCCCGGGGAGCTGTTTTTT. The V gene is TRBV24-1, the J gene TRBJ2-2; 8 nucleotides agree with TRBD1. The germline CDR1 and CDR2 sequences are KGHDR and SFDVKD. The CDR3 is 15 amino acids. V was pared by 4 bases and J by 6 bases, with 6 bases of the junction left unmatched.

The rearrangement uses TRBV15 and TRBJ2-1; 10 nucleotides match TRBD2. The CDR3 has 15 amino acids. J gave up 10 bases and V 5 bases, and 11 bases lay outside the gene matches. Germline-derived CDR1 and CDR2 are LNHNV and YYDKDF (reference sequence). The CDR3 nucleotides read TGTGCCACCAGCCCAGGTGGACTAGCGGAGAGGGAGCAGTTCTTC. Translated: CATSPGGLAEREQFF.

The V call is TRBV11-2, the J call TRBJ2-7, with 10 bases that match TRBD2. The CDR3 sequence is 17 residues long. CDR1 and CDR2 (germline): SGHAT, FQNNGV. The V gene end was trimmed by 0 bases and the J gene end by 4 bases; junction bases not matched to a gene: 9. In nucleotides, the CDR3 is TGTGCCAGCAGCTTAGAATGGCCGGGACTAGCGTCTTACGAGCAGTACTTC. Its translation is CASSLEWPGLASYEQYF.

The chain carries TRBV24-1 and TRBJ2-2; D is possibly TRBD1 (5 bases). The CDR3 consists of 13 residues. Trimming removed 7 bases from V and 3 bases from J, with 8 bases in between. The germline CDR1 and CDR2 sequences are KGHDR and SFDVKD. CDR3 in amino acids: CATRGADTGELFF. In DNA, the CDR3 is TGTGCCACCAGAGGGGCGGACACCGGGGAGCTGTTTTTT.

V gene TRBV3-1 combines with J gene TRBJ2-5, with 10 bases that match TRBD2. CDR1 and CDR2 (germline): LGHDT, YNNKEL (reference sequence). Germline trimming cut 11 bases from V and 1 base from J; bases unmatched to any gene: 19. The CDR3 covers 18 residues. The CDR3 DNA reads TGTGCCTGCTGCCAGCCGGGGTCTTGGACTAGCGGCCAAGAGACCCAGTACTTC. Its protein product is CACCQPGSWTSGQETQYF.

This chain uses TRBV20-1 with TRBJ1-5, with 7 bases matching TRBD1. This CDR3 contains 14 residues. Germline V gives CDR1 DFQATT, CDR2 SNEGSKA (reference sequence). The trim removed 3 bases at V and 2 bases at J, leaving 4 bases unmatched. In DNA form, the CDR3 reads TGCAGTGCTAGGGCCGGGACAGGCAATCAGCCCCAGCATTTT. Translating it yields CSARAGTGNQPQHF.

The chain recombines TRBV12-3 or TRBV12-4 with TRBJ1-1; 8 bases are a match to TRBD1. This CDR3 has 14 residues. J lost 6 bases, V lost 4 bases, and 7 bases had no gene match. The CDR3 is CASSWRTGTAEAFF. The CDR3 DNA follows: TGTGCCAGCAGTTGGCGGACAGGGACCGCTGAAGCTTTCTTT.

This clonotype was observed a handful of times. V and J are TRBV7-2 and TRBJ2-7; D gene ambiguous. Trimming cost V 5 bases and J 0 bases, with 11 bases left between them. In germline, CDR1 is SGHTA, CDR2 FQGNSA. The CDR3 consists of 14 residues. CDR3 protein: CASSPGPVSYEQYF. CDR3 nucleotides: TGTGCCAGCAGCCCCGGACCCGTCTCCTACGAGCAGTACTTC.